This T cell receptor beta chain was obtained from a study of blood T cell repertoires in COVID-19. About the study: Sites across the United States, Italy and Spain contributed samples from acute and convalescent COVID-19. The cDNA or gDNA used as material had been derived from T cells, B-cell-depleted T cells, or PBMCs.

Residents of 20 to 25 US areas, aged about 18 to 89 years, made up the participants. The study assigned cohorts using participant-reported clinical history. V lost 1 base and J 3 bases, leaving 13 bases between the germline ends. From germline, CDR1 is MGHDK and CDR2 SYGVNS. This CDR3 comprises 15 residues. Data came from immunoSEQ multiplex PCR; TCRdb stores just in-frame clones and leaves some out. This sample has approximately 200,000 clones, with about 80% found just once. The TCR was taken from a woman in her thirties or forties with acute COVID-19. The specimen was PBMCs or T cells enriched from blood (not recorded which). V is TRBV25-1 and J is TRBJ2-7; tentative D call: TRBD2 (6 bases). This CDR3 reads CASSESGVLGYEQYF. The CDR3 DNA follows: TGTGCCAGCAGTGAATCGGGAGTATTAGGCTACGAGCAGTACTTC.